Presented here are 17 T cell receptor beta chains from one specimen sequenced in a study of blood T cell repertoires in COVID-19 (dated by TCRdb to about 2020). Receptor libraries were prepared by the immunoSEQ multiplex PCR assay. Entries here come from immuneACCESS through TCRdb and include only in-frame sequences with V and J called. Some clones fail to appear in such tables; in the studies checked, an unresolved V gene covers under half of the shortfall, and the cause of the remainder is unknown. For this sample the table gives about 150,000 clones, of which around 84% were detected only once. The ten largest clones capture roughly 8% of the sample. The specimen was PBMCs or T cells enriched from blood (not recorded which). The origin of the receptors is a woman between 50 and 59 years old who had recovered from COVID-19.

This chain uses TRBV19 with TRBJ1-2, with a tentative D call TRBD1 (5 bases). V lost 5 bases and J lost 2, with 18 bases in between. Germline loops: CDR1 LNHDA, CDR2 SQIVND (reference sequence). CDR3 length: 16 residues. CDR3 amino acids: CASSVPRGTPNYGYTF. In DNA, the CDR3 is TGTGCCAGTAGTGTTCCGCGGGGGACGCCGAACTATGGCTACACCTTC.

This clone came up a few times. The V and J genes are TRBV5-1 and TRBJ2-7; D gene uncertain. This CDR3 spans 13 amino acids. V was pared by 1 base and J by 3 bases, with 8 bases between. The germline V gene encodes CDR1 SGHRS and CDR2 YFSETQ. The chain's CDR3 is CASSLLNSYEQYF. In nucleotides, the CDR3 is TGCGCCAGCAGCTTGTTGAACAGCTACGAGCAGTACTTC.

J is TRBJ2-7 and V is TRBV7-2; D unclear. The CDR3 covers 14 residues. V dropped 5 bases and J dropped 6 bases, with 17 bases sitting between them. In germline, CDR1 is SGHTA, CDR2 FQGNSA. The CDR3, as DNA: TGTGCCAGCAGCCTCCGCACAACCCCGGGCGAGCAGTACTTC. Translated, it gives CASSLRTTPGEQYF.

The V call is TRBV7-2, the J call TRBJ1-5; no firm D call. This CDR3 has 13 residues. Deletions cut 0 bases from V and 9 bases from J, with 9 bases between. Germline V gene sequence: CDR1 SGHTA, CDR2 FQGNSA. CDR3 nucleotides: TGTGCCAGCAGCTTAGCTAGCTTACTGCCCCAGCATTTT. Translating it yields CASSLASLLPQHF.

This CDR3 is CASSLGFRGEQYF. CDR3 coding DNA: TGTGCCAGCAGCTTGGGGTTTCGAGGGGAGCAGTACTTC. V usage is TRBV11-2 and J usage is TRBJ2-7; D is possibly TRBD2 (5 bases). Germline loops: CDR1 SGHAT, CDR2 FQNNGV. V was cut by 3 bases and J by 7 bases, with 13 bases left in between. The CDR3 is 13 residues long.

The table lists this clone with a few counts. This chain joins TRBV5-1 and TRBJ2-1; 9 bases agree with TRBD1. This CDR3 spans 14 amino acids. Unmatched junction bases numbered 5, after V lost 4 bases and J lost 6 bases. The germline CDR1 and CDR2 sequences are SGHRS and YFSETQ. The CDR3 region has the DNA TGCGCCAGCAGCGCCACAGGGGGCTTCAATGAGCAGTTCTTC. This gives the protein CASSATGGFNEQFF. The variable domain in full, with the rest retrieved from reference TRBV5-1 and TRBJ2-1, is KAGVTQTPRYLIKTRGQQVTLSCSPISGHRSVSWYQQTPGQGLQFLFEYFSETQRNKGNFPGRFSGRQFSNSRSEMNVSTLELGDSALYLCASSATGGFNEQFFGPGTRLTVL.

The V call is TRBV29-1, the J call TRBJ1-1, with TRBD1 as a possible D gene (5 bases). The V gene's germline CDR1 is SQVTM and CDR2 ANQGSEA. V gave up 4 bases and J gave up 0 bases, with 18 bases separating them. The CDR3 has 16 residues. CDR3 protein: CSVGRVSGGMNTEAFF. The CDR3 DNA sequence: TGCAGCGTTGGAAGAGTCTCTGGGGGGATGAACACTGAAGCTTTCTTT.

This chain joins TRBV7-3 and TRBJ2-1; D is unclear. This CDR3 spans 12 amino acids. The germline gives CDR1 SGHTA, CDR2 FQGTGA. With 5 bases removed from V and 12 bases from J, the gap between germline ends came to 14 bases. Here the CDR3 DNA reads TGTGCCAGCAGCCAGACTGCCGGCGGGCAGTTCTTC. This encodes CASSQTAGGQFF.

This sequence joins TRBV11-1 and TRBJ1-2; tentatively, D is TRBD1 (5 bases). CDR1 and CDR2 from the germline V gene are SGHAT and FQDESV (reference sequence). The ends were cut back, 5 bases at V and 5 bases at J, with 12 bases in the middle. This CDR3 contains 13 residues. For the CDR3, the DNA is TGTGCCAGCAGCCAAACACCAGGGTATGGCTACACCTTC. Its translation is CASSQTPGYGYTF.

V and J are TRBV14 and TRBJ1-5; a possible D gene is TRBD1 (5 bases). The germline CDR1 and CDR2 sequences are SGHDN and FVKESK. V gave up 1 base and J gave up 6 bases, with 7 bases separating them. CDR3 length: 13 residues. For the CDR3, the DNA is TGTGCCAGCAGCCAAGGTAGGGGTCAGCCCCAGCATTTT. Translating it yields CASSQGRGQPQHF. Variable domain in full (rest from reference TRBV14 and TRBJ1-5): EAGVTQFPSHSVIEKGQTVTLRCDPISGHDNLYWYRRVMGKEIKFLLHFVKESKQDESGMPNNRFLAERTGGTYSTLKVQPAELEDSGVYFCASSQGRGQPQHFGDGTRLSIL.

As for this clone: Other DNA sequences in the same sample also yield this CDR3. This sequence joins TRBV7-2 and TRBJ2-6; D unresolved. The germline V gene encodes CDR1 SGHTA and CDR2 FQGNSA. The CDR3 spans 15 residues. Trimming took off 1 base at V and 2 bases at J, with 6 bases between the two ends. CDR3 residues: CASSLGGTGANVLTF. CDR3 DNA: TGTGCCAGCAGCTTAGGAGGCACTGGGGCCAACGTCCTGACTTTC.

The rearrangement links TRBV4-1 to TRBJ2-3, with 8 bases lining up with TRBD2. Germline V gene sequence: CDR1 MGHRA, CDR2 YSYEKL. The CDR3 loop spans 16 amino acids. V lost 4 bases, J lost 8 bases, and 14 bases stayed unmatched. The CDR3 spells CASSPGGERQGGTQYF. CDR3 nucleotides: TGCGCCAGCAGCCCCGGGGGGGAGCGCCAAGGGGGTACGCAGTATTTT.

CDR3 nucleotides: TGTGCCAGCAGCTTGACATACCAAGAGACCCAGTACTTC. The encoded protein is CASSLTYQETQYF. The chain recombines TRBV11-3 with TRBJ2-5, with D unresolved. This CDR3 spans 13 amino acids. Germline values: CDR1 SGHNT, CDR2 YENEEA. V dropped 3 bases and J dropped 0 bases, with 5 bases sitting between them.

The rearrangement joins TRBV28 to TRBJ2-1; TRBD2 matches at 9 bases. Trimming at V came to 4 bases and at J to 7 bases, leaving 8 bases not matched to a gene. This CDR3 comprises 15 residues. In germline, CDR1 is MDHEN, CDR2 SYDVKM. The CDR3 coding sequence is TGTGCCAGCAGTTCGCGGGCTAGCGGGAAAAATGAGCAGTTCTTC. This codes for CASSSRASGKNEQFF.

This chain links TRBV12-3 or TRBV12-4 with TRBJ2-5; D possibly corresponds to TRBD2 (5 bases). Trimming removed 4 bases from V and 5 bases from J, with 11 bases in between. The CDR3 totals 13 residues. CDR3 sequence (DNA): TGTGCCAGCAGTTGGGCCGAGGGCGAGACCCAGTACTTC. It is translated as CASSWAEGETQYF.

The V and J genes are TRBV28 and TRBJ2-3; tentative D call: TRBD2 (5 bases). The CDR3 extends over 13 amino acids. Deletions cut 5 bases from V and 3 bases from J, with 9 bases between. Germline V CDR1 and CDR2: MDHEN, SYDVKM. CDR3 amino acids: CASSPLATDTQYF. CDR3 bases: TGTGCCAGCAGTCCCTTAGCGACAGATACGCAGTATTTT.

V and J are TRBV5-4 and TRBJ2-6; D might be TRBD2 (5 bases). Germline values: CDR1 SGHNT, CDR2 YYREEE (reference sequence). The CDR3 has 15 amino acids. V shed 2 bases and J shed 1 base, with 7 bases lying between them. The CDR3 loop is CASSFGGSGANVLTF. The CDR3 DNA sequence: TGTGCCAGCAGCTTCGGCGGGTCTGGGGCCAACGTCCTGACTTTC.